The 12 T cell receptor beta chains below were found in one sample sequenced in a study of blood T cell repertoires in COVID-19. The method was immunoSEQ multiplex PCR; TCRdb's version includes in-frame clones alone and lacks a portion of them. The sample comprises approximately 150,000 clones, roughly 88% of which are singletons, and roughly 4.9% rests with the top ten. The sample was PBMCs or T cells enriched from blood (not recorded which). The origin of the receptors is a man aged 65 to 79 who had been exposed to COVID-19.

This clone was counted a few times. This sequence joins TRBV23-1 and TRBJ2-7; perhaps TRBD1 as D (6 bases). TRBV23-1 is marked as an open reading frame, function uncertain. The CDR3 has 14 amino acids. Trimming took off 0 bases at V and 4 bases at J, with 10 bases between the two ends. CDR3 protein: CASSQSPQGYEQYF. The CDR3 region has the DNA TGCGCCAGCAGTCAATCCCCCCAGGGGTACGAGCAGTACTTC.

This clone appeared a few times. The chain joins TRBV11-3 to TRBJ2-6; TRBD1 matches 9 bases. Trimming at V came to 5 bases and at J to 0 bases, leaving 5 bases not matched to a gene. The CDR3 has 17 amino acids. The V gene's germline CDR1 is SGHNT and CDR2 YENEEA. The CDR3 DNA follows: TGTGCCAGCAGCCCGGGACAGGGTGACTCTGGGGCCAACGTCCTGACTTTC. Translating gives CASSPGQGDSGANVLTF.

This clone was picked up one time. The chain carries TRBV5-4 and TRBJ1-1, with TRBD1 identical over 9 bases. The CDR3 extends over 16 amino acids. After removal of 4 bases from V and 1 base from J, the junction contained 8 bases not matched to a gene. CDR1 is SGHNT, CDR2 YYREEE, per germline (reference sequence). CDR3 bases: TGTGCCAGCAGCCCGAACTCACAGGGGGCGAACACTGAAGCTTTCTTT. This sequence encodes CASSPNSQGANTEAFF. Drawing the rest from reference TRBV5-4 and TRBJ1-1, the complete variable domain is ETGVTQSPTHLIKTRGQQVTLRCSSQSGHNTVSWYQQALGQGPQFIFQYYREEENGRGNFPPRFSGLQFPNYSSELNVNALELDDSALYLCASSPNSQGANTEAFFGQGTRLTVV.

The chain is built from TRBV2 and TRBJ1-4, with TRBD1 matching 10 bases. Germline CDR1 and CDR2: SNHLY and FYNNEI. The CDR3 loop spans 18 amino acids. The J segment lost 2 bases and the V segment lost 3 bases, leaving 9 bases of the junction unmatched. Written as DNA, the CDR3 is TGTGCCAGCAGTGATTTCGACAGGGGGCAGGAGACTAATGAAAAACTGTTTTTT. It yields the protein CASSDFDRGQETNEKLFF.

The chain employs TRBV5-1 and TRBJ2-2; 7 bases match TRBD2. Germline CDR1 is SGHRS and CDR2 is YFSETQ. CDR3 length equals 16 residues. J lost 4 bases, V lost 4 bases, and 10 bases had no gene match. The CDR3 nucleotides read TGCGCCAGCAGCCTCACGAGGGGAGGGTTCACCGGGGAGCTGTTTTTT. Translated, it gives CASSLTRGGFTGELFF.

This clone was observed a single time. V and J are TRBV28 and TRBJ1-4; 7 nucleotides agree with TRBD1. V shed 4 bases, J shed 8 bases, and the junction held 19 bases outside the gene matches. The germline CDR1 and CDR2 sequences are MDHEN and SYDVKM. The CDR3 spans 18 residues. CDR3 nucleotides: TGTGCCAGCAGTTCGCTTTTACCCGGGGACAGCGCGGGGGAAAAACTGTTTTTT. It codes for CASSSLLPGDSAGEKLFF.

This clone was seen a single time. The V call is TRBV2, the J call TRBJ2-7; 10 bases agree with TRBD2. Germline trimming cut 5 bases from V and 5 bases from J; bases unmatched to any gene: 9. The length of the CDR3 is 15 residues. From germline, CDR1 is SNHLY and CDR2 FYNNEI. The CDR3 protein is CASSSRTSGFHEQYF. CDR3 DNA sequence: TGTGCCAGCAGTTCCAGGACTAGCGGTTTCCACGAGCAGTACTTC.

Written as DNA, the CDR3 is TGTGCTAGTGGTTTGGGACAGGGGTATGAGCAGTTCTTC. Its translation is CASGLGQGYEQFF. This rearrangement joins TRBV12-5 to TRBJ2-1, with TRBD1 matching 8 bases. This CDR3 has 13 amino acids. Per the germline V gene, CDR1 is LGHNT and CDR2 is FRNRAP. The V gene end was trimmed by 1 base and the J gene end by 8 bases; junction bases not matched to a gene: 1.

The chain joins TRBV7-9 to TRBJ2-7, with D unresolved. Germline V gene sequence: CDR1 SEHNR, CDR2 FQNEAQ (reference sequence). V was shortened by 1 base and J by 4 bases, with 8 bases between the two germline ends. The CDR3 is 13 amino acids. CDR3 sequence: CASSLEVRYEQYF. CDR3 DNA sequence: TGTGCCAGCAGCTTAGAGGTGAGGTACGAGCAGTACTTC.

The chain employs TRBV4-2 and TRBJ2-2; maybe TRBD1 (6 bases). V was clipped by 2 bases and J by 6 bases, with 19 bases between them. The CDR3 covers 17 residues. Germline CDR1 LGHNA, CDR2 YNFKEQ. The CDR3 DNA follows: TGTGCCAGCAGCCAAACCGCAGGGGTCCAAAAGGCCGGGGAGCTGTTTTTT. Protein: CASSQTAGVQKAGELFF.

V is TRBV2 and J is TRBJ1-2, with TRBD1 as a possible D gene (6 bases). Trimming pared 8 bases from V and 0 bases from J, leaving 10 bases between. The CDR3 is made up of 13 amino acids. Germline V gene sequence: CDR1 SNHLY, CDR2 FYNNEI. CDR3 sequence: CASGGQSNYGYTF. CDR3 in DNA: TGTGCCAGCGGAGGACAGTCTAACTATGGCTACACCTTC.

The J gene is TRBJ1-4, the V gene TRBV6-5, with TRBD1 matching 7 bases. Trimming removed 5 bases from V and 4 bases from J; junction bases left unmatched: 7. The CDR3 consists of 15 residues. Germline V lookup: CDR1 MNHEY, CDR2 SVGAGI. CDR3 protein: CASSIEGQNNEKLFF. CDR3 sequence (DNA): TGTGCCAGCAGTATAGAGGGACAGAATAATGAAAAACTGTTTTTT.